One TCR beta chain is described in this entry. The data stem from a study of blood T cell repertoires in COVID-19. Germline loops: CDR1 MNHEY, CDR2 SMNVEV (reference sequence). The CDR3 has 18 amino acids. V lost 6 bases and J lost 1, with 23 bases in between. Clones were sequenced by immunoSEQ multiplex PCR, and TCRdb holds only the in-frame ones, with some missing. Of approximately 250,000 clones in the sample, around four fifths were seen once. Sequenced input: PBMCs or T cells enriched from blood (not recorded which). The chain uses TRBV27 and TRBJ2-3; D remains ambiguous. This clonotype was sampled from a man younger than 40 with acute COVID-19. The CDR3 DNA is TGTGCCAGCAGGCGCATCCCAATAGCCCACCGGGGCACAGATACGCAGTATTTT. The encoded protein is CASRRIPIAHRGTDTQYF.